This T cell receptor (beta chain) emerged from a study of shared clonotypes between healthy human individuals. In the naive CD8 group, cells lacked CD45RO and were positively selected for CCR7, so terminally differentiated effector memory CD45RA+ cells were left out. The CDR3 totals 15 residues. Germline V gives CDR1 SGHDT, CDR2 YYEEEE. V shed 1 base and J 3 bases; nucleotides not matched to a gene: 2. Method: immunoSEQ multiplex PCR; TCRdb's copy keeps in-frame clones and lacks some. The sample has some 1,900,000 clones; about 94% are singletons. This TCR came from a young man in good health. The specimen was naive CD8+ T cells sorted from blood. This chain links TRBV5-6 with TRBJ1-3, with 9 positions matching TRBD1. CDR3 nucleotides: TGTGCCAGCAGCTTGTGGGGACAGGGTGGAAACACCATATATTTT. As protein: CASSLWGQGGNTIYF.